This T cell receptor (beta chain) emerged from a study of Ad26.COV2.S vaccination and SARS-CoV-2 variants. At the level of the study: Enrolled in COV1001, the donor was in the Ad26.COV2.S trial arm, which received the vaccine. Ad26.COV2.S given intramuscularly, once or twice 56 days apart. Study results and caveats: Spike-specific TCR breadth was greater after Ad26.COV2.S than placebo.

Comments on this clone: What it recognizes is unknown.

As to treatment: around 19 received Ad26.COV2.S at low or high dose, single or two shots; several received placebo; per-sample allocation not given. The investigators took samples on day 63 after the first vaccine or placebo injection. Participants' vaccine, an Ad26 vector, delivered Wuhan-strain SARS-CoV-2 spike. The CDR3 is 14 amino acids. Germline V gives CDR1 MRHNA, CDR2 SNTAGT. V was pared by 2 bases and J by 5 bases, with 2 bases of the junction left unmatched. Repertoires were generated with immunoSEQ multiplex PCR, while TCRdb's copy carries only in-frame clones and drops some. Of around 450,000 clones in the sample, 89% were seen once.

The sample in question was peripheral blood, obtained in a trial of Ad26.COV2.S vaccine versus placebo. The receptor's source is a person between 18 and 59 years old who received the Ad26.COV2.S COVID-19 vaccine or a placebo. The genes are TRBV6-4 and TRBJ2-1; 8 nucleotides agree with TRBD1. CDR3 protein: CASSDQDRDNEQFF. CDR3 in DNA: TGTGCCAGCAGTGACCAGGACAGGGACAATGAGCAGTTCTTC.